This TCR beta chain appears in the sequencing data of a study of T-cell reconstitution after alpha-beta-depleted transplantation in children. V was clipped by 1 base and J by 4 bases; unmatched bases: 5. CDR1 and CDR2 (germline): SGHDT, YYEEEE. The CDR3 has 17 amino acids. It was with unique molecular identifiers that the TCRbeta library was prepared. MiXCR was run by TCRdb on the PCR reads, yielding one entry per CDR3 protein. The table records 490,000 or so distinct CDR3 sequences, about 10% of them present only once. V is TRBV5-6 and J is TRBJ2-1, with 13 bases identical to TRBD2. The clonotype was recovered from a child aged 2-15 years with inherited bone marrow failure, due to receive a stem cell transplant. The source was PBMCs, collected before TCRalphabeta/CD19-depleted stem cell transplant. The CDR3 region has the DNA TGTGCCAGCAGCTTGACGGGACTAGCGGGGCTTTACAATGAGCAGTTCTTC. Protein product: CASSLTGLAGLYNEQFF.